This T cell receptor beta chain is from a study of cytomegalovirus exposure and HLA in healthy donors. Study-wide context: Earlier sequencing of 150 million to 200 million T cells yielded under 120 million unique TCR beta sequences. Ancestry clustering placed around 80% of approximately 420 genotyped donors in the Caucasian-associated cluster. Study observations and caveats: Sequencing probably produced one cluster of sequence variants that were highly shared. It was reported in a later analysis that an Asian-associated ancestry cluster showed fewer N-insertions than the approximately 700-donor mean.

Amplification used 60 Vbeta primers and 13 Jbeta primers. Produced via immunoSEQ multiplex PCR; TCRdb's table is partial and in-frame only. Of about 100,000 clones listed, 75% are singletons. Of note for this clone: Its matching antigen is unknown.

What was sequenced was PBMCs. The clonotype originates from a male donor in good health and CMV-seropositive.

The CDR3 sequence is CASSYRGHEQFF. In DNA form, the CDR3 reads TGTGCCAGCAGCTACAGGGGCCATGAGCAGTTCTTC. This chain links TRBV11-3 with TRBJ2-1, with 7 nucleotides matching TRBD1. J lost 8 bases, V lost 4 bases, and 2 bases had no gene match. The CDR3 extends over 12 amino acids. CDR1 and CDR2 (germline): SGHNT, YENEEA.